This T cell receptor beta chain emerged from a study of cytomegalovirus exposure and HLA in healthy donors. The study, taken as a whole, reports: Some highly shared sequence variants likely arose as a pipeline artifact. When analyzed later, a missense DCLRE1C variant was found to be linked to TCR beta V- and J-gene trimming.

Note on this clone: Its specificity is not known.

The study ran its PCR with 60 Vbeta and 13 Jbeta primers. Only in-frame clones appear in the TCRdb table, and some are missing; sequencing was by immunoSEQ multiplex PCR. The sample shows more than 100,000 clones, over 70% of them seen only once. The sequence came from a man aged 45-60 years in good health and CMV-seropositive. Sample: PBMCs.

For the CDR3, the DNA is TGTGCCAGCAGTGAACAGGGGGCCGATACGCAGTATTTT. It codes for CASSEQGADTQYF. This chain links TRBV13 with TRBJ2-3, with TRBD1 matching 9 bases. V lost 6 bases, J lost 6 bases, and 4 bases stayed unmatched. CDR3 length: 13 amino acids. CDR1 is PRHDT and CDR2 is FYEKMQ in the germline V gene (reference sequence).